These 14 T cell receptor beta chains came from one sample sequenced in a study of blood T cells in healthy people across ages. Using a J-beta primer mix together with a sample-barcoded 5' primer, a second PCR was run for 7 to 11 cycles. TCRdb itself ran the 5' RACE reads through MiXCR, one entry per CDR3 protein. The data contain 1.5 million to 2 million distinct CDR3 sequences, about 39% of them singletons. Sequencing was performed on blood. The origin of the receptors is a human donor in good health.

V is TRBV5-1 and J is TRBJ2-2; 7 nucleotides agree with TRBD1. The junction had 8 bases not matched to a gene; V was cut back by 4 bases and J by 2 bases. The CDR3 is 16 amino acids. The V gene's germline CDR1 is SGHRS and CDR2 YFSETQ. The CDR3 region has the DNA TGCGCCAGCAGCGCCCGCAGACAGGGTAACACCGGGGAGCTGTTTTTT. Translating it yields CASSARRQGNTGELFF. The full variable domain, rest sourced from reference TRBV5-1 and TRBJ2-2, is KAGVTQTPRYLIKTRGQQVTLSCSPISGHRSVSWYQQTPGQGLQFLFEYFSETQRNKGNFPGRFSGRQFSNSRSEMNVSTLELGDSALYLCASSARRQGNTGELFFGEGSRLTVL.

CDR3 bases: TGTGCCACCAGCAGAGACGGGGACAGGAATCAGCCCCAGCATTTT. Encoded protein: CATSRDGDRNQPQHF. This chain uses TRBV15 with TRBJ1-5; 8 bases align to TRBD1. Losses at the gene ends were 0 bases for V and 4 bases for J; bases not matched to a gene: 2. The CDR3 has 15 amino acids. Looked up from germline, CDR1 is LNHNV and CDR2 is YYDKDF (reference sequence).

The genes are TRBV28 and TRBJ1-1; possible D gene TRBD1, 6 bases. The length of the CDR3 is 14 residues. The V end was cut by 4 bases, the J end by 4 bases, with 13 bases between. The germline V gene encodes CDR1 MDHEN and CDR2 SYDVKM. This chain's CDR3 is CASSSPGGATEAFF. The CDR3 DNA is TGTGCCAGCAGTTCCCCCGGGGGGGCCACTGAAGCTTTCTTT.

This clonotype was seen a few times. V is TRBV6-5 and J is TRBJ2-7; D ambiguous. V dropped 6 bases and J dropped 3 bases, with 18 bases sitting between them. CDR1 MNHEY and CDR2 SVGAGI come from the germline V gene. The CDR3 runs 15 residues. CDR3 DNA sequence: TGTGCCAGCAGCCCTGGTTCAGGTCTCCTCTACGAGCAGTACTTC. Its protein is CASSPGSGLLYEQYF.

The rearrangement joins TRBV9 to TRBJ1-5; possibly TRBD1 for D (5 bases). Germline lookup yields CDR1 SGDLS and CDR2 YYNGEE. Trimming pared 4 bases from V and 0 bases from J, leaving 17 bases between. The CDR3 extends over 17 amino acids. The CDR3 DNA sequence: TGTGCCAGCAGCCCCGGGGACGCCTATTATAGCAATCAGCCCCAGCATTTT. Its translation is CASSPGDAYYSNQPQHF.

The sample holds one count of this clonotype. The rearrangement uses TRBV4-2 and TRBJ2-7, with a possible D match to TRBD1 (5 bases). Trimming cost V 10 bases and J 5 bases, with 21 bases left between them. Per germline, CDR1 LGHNA and CDR2 YNFKEQ. The CDR3 spans 14 residues. The CDR3 spells CANTLNWGVHEQYF. The CDR3 DNA reads TGTGCCAACACCCTCAATTGGGGCGTCCACGAGCAGTACTTC.

This clonotype was seen a few times. The rearrangement joins TRBV12-3 or TRBV12-4 to TRBJ1-2; 8 bases map to TRBD1. The CDR3 runs to 14 residues. J gave up 6 bases and V 6 bases, and 9 bases lay outside the gene matches. CDR3 sequence (DNA): TGTGCCAGCAGCGCGCAGGGGGCGGCGCATGGCTACACCTTC. It encodes CASSAQGAAHGYTF.

This chain joins TRBV20-1 and TRBJ1-1, with D possibly matching TRBD1 (5 bases). With 3 bases removed from V and 0 bases from J, the gap between germline ends came to 11 bases. The CDR3 has 14 amino acids. Germline-derived CDR1 and CDR2 are DFQATT and SNEGSKA (reference sequence). As DNA, the CDR3 is TGCAGTGCTAGTGACGGGGCCATGAACACTGAAGCTTTCTTT. It specifies CSASDGAMNTEAFF.

The table lists this clonotype with a few counts. The chain joins TRBV24-1 to TRBJ1-2; D is ambiguous. The CDR3 has 16 residues. CDR1 and CDR2 from the germline V gene are KGHDR and SFDVKD. The V gene lost 3 bases and the J gene lost 5 bases, with 18 bases spanning the gap. The CDR3 protein is CATSDDRAEGPYGYTF. CDR3 nucleotides: TGTGCCACCAGTGATGACCGAGCAGAAGGTCCTTATGGCTACACCTTC.

The sample holds one count of this clonotype. This rearrangement joins TRBV3-1 to TRBJ2-2; tentatively, D is TRBD1 or TRBD2 (5 bases each). Per germline, CDR1 LGHDT and CDR2 YNNKEL (reference sequence). The CDR3 contains 17 residues. V was trimmed by 4 bases and J by 0 bases, leaving 15 bases between them. The CDR3 is CASSRGWGNANTGELFF. The CDR3 DNA follows: TGTGCCAGCAGCCGAGGTTGGGGGAATGCGAACACCGGGGAGCTGTTTTTT.

With respect to this clonotype: A much larger clone differs from this one at a single base, so this may be a read error. The chain carries TRBV12-3 or TRBV12-4 and TRBJ2-4; TRBD1 aligns across 10 bases. The J call is doubtful: the DNA matches TRBJ2-7 better. The length of the CDR3 is 14 residues. DNA of the CDR3: TGTGCCGGCAGTCCCGGGACAGGGGAATACGAGCAGTACTTC. It codes for CAGSPGTGEYEQYF.

V usage is TRBV15 and J usage is TRBJ2-1, with D unresolved. V was shortened by 8 bases and J by 8 bases, with 13 bases between the two germline ends. Per germline, CDR1 LNHNV and CDR2 YYDKDF (reference sequence). CDR3 size: 12 residues. CDR3 DNA: TGTGCCACCCAGAGAGATAGGGATGAGCAGTTCTTC. Protein product: CATQRDRDEQFF.

This clonotype was counted only a few times. CDR3 in DNA: TGCAGCGACCAGACTAGCGGACTTAATGAGCAGTTCTTC. It specifies CSDQTSGLNEQFF. V is TRBV29-1 and J is TRBJ2-1, with 9 bases lining up with TRBD2. The germline gives CDR1 SQVTM, CDR2 ANQGSEA. V trimming: 7 bases; J trimming: 7 bases; junction bases outside the gene matches: 8. The CDR3 spans 13 residues.

This chain joins TRBV20-1 and TRBJ2-5, with 9 bases matching TRBD2. CDR1 and CDR2 from the germline V gene are DFQATT and SNEGSKA (reference sequence). The CDR3 length is 14 residues. V lost 2 bases and J lost 2; bases outside the gene matches: 3. The CDR3 region has the DNA TGCAGTGCTAGACGGCTAGCGGGGCAAGAGACCCAGTACTTC. Protein product: CSARRLAGQETQYF.